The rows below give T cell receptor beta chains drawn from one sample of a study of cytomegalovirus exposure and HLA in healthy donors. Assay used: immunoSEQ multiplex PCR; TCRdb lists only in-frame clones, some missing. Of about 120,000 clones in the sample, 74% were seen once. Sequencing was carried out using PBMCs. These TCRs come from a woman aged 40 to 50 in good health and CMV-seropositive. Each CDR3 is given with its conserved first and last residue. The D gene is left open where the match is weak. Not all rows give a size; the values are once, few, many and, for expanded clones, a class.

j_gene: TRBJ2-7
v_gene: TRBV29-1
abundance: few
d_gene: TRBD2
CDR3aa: CSVAPRAGGTFYEQYF
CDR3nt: TGCAGCGTGGCCCCCCGAGCGGGAGGGACCTTCTACGAGCAGTACTTC

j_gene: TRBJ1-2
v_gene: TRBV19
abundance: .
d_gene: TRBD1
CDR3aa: CASIPKTGGYGYTF
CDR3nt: TGTGCCAGTATCCCGAAGACAGGGGGATATGGCTACACCTTC

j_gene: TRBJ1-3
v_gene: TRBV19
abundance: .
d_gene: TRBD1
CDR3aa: CASSIFQQGALSGNTIYF
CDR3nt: TGTGCCAGTAGTATATTTCAACAGGGGGCTCTCTCTGGAAACACCATATATTTT

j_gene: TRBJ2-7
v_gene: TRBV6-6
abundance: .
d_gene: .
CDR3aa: CASSSDNSFYEQYF
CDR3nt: TGTGCCAGCAGCTCAGACAATTCATTCTACGAGCAGTACTTC

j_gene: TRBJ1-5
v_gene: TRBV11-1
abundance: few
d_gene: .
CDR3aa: CASSLQGNQPQHF
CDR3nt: TGTGCCAGCAGCTTACAGGGGAATCAGCCCCAGCATTTT

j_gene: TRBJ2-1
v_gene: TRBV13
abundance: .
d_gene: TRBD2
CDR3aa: CASSLGTSKATYNEQFF
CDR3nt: TGTGCCAGCAGCTTAGGGACTAGCAAAGCGACCTACAATGAGCAGTTCTTC

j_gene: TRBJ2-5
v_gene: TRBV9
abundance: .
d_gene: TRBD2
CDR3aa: CASSVAGGLGGETQYF
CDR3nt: TGTGCCAGCAGCGTAGCGGGGGGGCTGGGGGGAGAGACCCAGTACTTC

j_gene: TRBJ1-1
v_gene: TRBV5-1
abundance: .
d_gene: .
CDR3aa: CASSSPARTEAFF
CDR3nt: TGCGCCAGCAGCTCGCCCGCGCGCACTGAAGCTTTCTTT

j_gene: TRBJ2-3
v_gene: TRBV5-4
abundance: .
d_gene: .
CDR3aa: CASSPPASEKDTQYF
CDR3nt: TGTGCCAGCAGCCCTCCGGCGTCGGAGAAAGATACGCAGTATTTT

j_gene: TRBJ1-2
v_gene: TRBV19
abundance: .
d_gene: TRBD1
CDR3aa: CASSEGQPYGYTF
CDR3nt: TGTGCCAGTAGTGAGGGACAGCCTTACGGCTACACCTTC

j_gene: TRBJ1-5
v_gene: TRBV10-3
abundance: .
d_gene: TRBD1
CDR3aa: CATRDREVQPQHF
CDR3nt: TGTGCCACCCGGGACAGGGAGGTCCAGCCCCAGCATTTT

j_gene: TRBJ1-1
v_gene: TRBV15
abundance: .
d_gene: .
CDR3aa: CATSRTQGNTEAFF
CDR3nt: TGTGCCACCAGCAGAACACAGGGGAACACTGAAGCTTTCTTT

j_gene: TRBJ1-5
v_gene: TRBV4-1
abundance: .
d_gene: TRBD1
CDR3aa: CASSQEGDRPGVGNQPQHF
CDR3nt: TGCGCCAGCAGCCAAGAGGGGGACAGGCCTGGAGTTGGCAATCAGCCCCAGCATTTT

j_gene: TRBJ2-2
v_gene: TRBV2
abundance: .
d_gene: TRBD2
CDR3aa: CASSEEGLAGGSGELFF
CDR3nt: TGTGCCAGCAGTGAAGAAGGACTAGCGGGAGGGTCCGGGGAGCTGTTTTTT

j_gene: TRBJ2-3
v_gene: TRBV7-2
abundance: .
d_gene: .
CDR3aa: CASSSYTDTQYF
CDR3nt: TGTGCCAGCAGCTCTTACACAGATACGCAGTATTTT

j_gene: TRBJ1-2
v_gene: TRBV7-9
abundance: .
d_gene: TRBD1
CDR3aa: CASSQGGNYGYTF
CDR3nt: TGTGCCAGCAGCCAAGGGGGCAACTATGGCTACACCTTC

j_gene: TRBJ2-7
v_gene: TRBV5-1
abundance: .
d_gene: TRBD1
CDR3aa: CASSLGQGAVEQYF
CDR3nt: TGCGCCAGCAGCTTGGGACAGGGGGCTGTTGAGCAGTACTTC

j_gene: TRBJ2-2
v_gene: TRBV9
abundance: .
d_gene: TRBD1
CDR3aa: CASSTGQGWTGELFF
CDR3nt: TGTGCCAGCAGCACCGGACAGGGTTGGACCGGGGAGCTGTTTTTT

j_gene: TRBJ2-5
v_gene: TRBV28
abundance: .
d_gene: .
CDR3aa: CASSPKEGEGRETQYF
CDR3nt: TGTGCCAGCAGTCCTAAGGAGGGAGAGGGGAGAGAGACCCAGTACTTC

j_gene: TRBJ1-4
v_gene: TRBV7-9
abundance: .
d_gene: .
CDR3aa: CASSPRGTNEKLFF
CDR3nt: TGTGCCAGCAGCCCACGGGGGACTAATGAAAAACTGTTTTTT

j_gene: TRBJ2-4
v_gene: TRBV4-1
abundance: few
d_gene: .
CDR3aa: CASSQDQGMVKNIQYF
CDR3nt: TGCGCCAGCAGCCAAGATCAGGGCATGGTCAAAAACATTCAGTACTTC

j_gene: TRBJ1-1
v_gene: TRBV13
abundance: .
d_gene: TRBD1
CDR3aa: CASSSGTARAEAFF
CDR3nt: TGTGCCAGCAGCTCCGGGACAGCCCGGGCTGAAGCTTTCTTT

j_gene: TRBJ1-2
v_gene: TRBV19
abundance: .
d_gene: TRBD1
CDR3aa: CASSSGQGDGYTF
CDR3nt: TGTGCCAGTAGTTCGGGACAGGGGGACGGCTACACCTTC

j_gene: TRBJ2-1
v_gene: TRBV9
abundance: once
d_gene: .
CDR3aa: CASSARSYNEQFF
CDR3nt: TGTGCCAGCAGCGCCCGCTCCTACAATGAGCAGTTCTTC

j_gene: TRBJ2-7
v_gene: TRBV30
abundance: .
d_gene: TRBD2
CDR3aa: CAWSVLYPGGNEQYF
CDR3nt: TGTGCCTGGAGTGTACTATATCCGGGAGGGAACGAGCAGTACTTC

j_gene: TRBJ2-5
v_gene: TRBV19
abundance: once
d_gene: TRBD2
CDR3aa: CASSIREAETQYF
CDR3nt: TGTGCCAGTAGTATACGGGAGGCCGAGACCCAGTACTTC

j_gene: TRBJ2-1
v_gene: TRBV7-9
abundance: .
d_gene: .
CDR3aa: CASSSGLRGSDEQFF
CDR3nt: TGTGCCAGCAGCTCCGGACTCCGGGGTAGCGACGAGCAGTTCTTC

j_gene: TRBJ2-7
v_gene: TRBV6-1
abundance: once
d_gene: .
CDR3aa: CASSREDNYEQYF
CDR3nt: TGTGCCAGCAGTCGGGAAGACAACTACGAGCAGTACTTC

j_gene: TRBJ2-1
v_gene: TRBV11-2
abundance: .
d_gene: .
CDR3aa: CASSLRGPQPYNEQFF
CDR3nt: TGTGCCAGCAGCTTACGAGGGCCGCAACCCTACAATGAGCAGTTCTTC

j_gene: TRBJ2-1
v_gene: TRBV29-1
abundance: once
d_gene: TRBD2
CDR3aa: CSVDPTSGGFYNEQFF
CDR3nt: TGCAGCGTTGACCCGACTAGCGGGGGGTTCTACAATGAGCAGTTCTTC

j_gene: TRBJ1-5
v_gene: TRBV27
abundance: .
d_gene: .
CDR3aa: CASSAGWTNQPQHF
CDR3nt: TGTGCCAGCAGTGCGGGGTGGACAAATCAGCCCCAGCATTTT

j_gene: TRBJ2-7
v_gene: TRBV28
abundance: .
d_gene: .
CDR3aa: CASSYRESGEQYF
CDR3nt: TGTGCCAGCAGTTACAGGGAGTCCGGCGAGCAGTACTTC

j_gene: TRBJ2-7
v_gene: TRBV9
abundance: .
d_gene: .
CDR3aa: CASSPAGPTGTYEQYF
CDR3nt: TGTGCCAGCAGCCCTGCAGGGCCCACGGGGACTTACGAGCAGTACTTC

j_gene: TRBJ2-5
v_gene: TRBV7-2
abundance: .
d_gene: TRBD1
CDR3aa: CASSLGTGARETQYF
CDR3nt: TGTGCCAGCAGCTTAGGGACAGGGGCTCGGGAGACCCAGTACTTC

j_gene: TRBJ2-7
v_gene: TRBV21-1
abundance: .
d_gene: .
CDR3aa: CASSRTRRAGGRGTYEQYF
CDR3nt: TGTGCCAGCAGCCGGACCAGGCGGGCCGGGGGACGGGGAACCTACGAGCAGTACTTC

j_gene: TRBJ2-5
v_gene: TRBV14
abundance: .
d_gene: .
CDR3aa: CASSQARRTRPYF
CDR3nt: TGTGCCAGCAGCCAAGCAAGGCGGACTCGACCGTACTTC

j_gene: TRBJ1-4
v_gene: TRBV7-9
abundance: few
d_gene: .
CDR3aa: CASSFPWEGDNEKLFF
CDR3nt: TGTGCCAGCAGCTTCCCCTGGGAGGGAGATAATGAAAAACTGTTTTTT

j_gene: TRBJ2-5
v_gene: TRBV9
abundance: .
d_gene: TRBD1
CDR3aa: CASSVGTGQGQETQYF
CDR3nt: TGTGCCAGCAGCGTAGGAACCGGACAGGGTCAAGAGACCCAGTACTTC

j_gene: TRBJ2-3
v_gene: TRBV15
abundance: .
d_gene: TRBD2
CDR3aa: CATSRSRGLAGGDTQYF
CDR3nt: TGTGCCACCAGCAGATCCCGCGGACTAGCGGGAGGTGATACGCAGTATTTT

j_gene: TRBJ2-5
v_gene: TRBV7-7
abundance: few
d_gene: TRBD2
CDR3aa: CASSLNSGGQETQYF
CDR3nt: TGTGCTAGCAGCTTGAATAGCGGGGGCCAAGAGACCCAGTACTTC

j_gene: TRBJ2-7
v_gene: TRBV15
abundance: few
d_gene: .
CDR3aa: CATSRRGNYEQYF
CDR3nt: TGTGCCACCAGCAGAAGGGGGAACTACGAGCAGTACTTC

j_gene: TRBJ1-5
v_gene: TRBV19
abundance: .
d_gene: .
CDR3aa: CASREAGGRNQPQHF
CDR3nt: TGTGCCAGTAGGGAGGCCGGGGGTCGCAATCAGCCCCAGCATTTT

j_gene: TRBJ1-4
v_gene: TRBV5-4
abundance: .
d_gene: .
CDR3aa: CASSLMGQGNEKLFF
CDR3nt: TGTGCCAGCAGCCTTATGGGGCAGGGGAACGAAAAACTGTTTTTT

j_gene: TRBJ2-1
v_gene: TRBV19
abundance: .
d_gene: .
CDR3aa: CASSIGSGNNEQFF
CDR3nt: TGTGCCAGTAGTATCGGAAGCGGAAACAATGAGCAGTTCTTC

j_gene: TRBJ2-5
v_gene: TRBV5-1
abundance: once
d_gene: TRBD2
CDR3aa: CASSLAGTSGGANQETQYF
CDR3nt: TGCGCCAGCAGCTTGGCCGGGACTAGCGGGGGAGCGAACCAAGAGACCCAGTACTTC